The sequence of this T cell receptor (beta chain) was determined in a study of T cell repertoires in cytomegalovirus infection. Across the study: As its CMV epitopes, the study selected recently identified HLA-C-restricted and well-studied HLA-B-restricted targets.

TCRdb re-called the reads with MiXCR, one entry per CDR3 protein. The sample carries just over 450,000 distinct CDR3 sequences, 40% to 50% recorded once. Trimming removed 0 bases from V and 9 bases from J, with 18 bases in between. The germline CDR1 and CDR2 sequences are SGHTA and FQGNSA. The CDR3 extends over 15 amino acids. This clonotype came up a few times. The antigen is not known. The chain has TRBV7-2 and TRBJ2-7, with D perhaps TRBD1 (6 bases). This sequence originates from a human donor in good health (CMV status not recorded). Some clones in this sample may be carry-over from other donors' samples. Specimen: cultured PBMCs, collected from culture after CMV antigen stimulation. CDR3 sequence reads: CASSLATRGGFGQYF. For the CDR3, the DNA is TGTGCCAGCAGCTTAGCCACTAGAGGGGGTTTCGGGCAGTACTTC.